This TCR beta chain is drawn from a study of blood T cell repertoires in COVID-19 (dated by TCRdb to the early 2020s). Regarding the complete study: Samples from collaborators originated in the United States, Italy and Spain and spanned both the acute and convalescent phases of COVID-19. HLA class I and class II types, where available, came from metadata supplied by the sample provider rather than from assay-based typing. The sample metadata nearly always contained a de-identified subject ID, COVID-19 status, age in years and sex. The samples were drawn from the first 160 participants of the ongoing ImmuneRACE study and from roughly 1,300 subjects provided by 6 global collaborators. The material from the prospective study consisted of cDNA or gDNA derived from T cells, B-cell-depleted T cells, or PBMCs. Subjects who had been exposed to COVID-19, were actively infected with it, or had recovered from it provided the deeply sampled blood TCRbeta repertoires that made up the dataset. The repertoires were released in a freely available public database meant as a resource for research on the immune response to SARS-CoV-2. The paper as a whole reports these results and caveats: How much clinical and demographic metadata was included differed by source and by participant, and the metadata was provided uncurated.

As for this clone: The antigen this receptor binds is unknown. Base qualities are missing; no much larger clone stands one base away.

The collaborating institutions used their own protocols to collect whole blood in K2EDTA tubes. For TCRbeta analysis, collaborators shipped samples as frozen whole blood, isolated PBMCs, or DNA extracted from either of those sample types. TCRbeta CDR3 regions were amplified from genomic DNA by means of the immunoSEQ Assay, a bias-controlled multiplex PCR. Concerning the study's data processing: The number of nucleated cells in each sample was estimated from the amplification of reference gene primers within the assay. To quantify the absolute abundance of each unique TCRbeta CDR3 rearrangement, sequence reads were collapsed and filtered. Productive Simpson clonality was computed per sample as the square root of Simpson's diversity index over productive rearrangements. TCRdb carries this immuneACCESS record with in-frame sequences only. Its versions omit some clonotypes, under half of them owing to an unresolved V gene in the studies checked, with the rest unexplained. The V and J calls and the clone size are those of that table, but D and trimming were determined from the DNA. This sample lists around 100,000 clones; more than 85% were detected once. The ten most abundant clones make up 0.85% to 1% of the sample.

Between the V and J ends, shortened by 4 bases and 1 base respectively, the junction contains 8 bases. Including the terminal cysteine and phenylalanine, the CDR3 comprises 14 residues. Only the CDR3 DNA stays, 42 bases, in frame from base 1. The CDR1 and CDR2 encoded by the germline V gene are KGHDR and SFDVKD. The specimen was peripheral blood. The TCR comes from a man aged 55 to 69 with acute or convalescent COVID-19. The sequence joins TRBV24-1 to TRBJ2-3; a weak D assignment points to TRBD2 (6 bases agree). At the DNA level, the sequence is TGTGCCACCAGTGAGGGCGGGGGCACAGATACGCAGTATTTT. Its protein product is CATSEGGGTDTQYF.